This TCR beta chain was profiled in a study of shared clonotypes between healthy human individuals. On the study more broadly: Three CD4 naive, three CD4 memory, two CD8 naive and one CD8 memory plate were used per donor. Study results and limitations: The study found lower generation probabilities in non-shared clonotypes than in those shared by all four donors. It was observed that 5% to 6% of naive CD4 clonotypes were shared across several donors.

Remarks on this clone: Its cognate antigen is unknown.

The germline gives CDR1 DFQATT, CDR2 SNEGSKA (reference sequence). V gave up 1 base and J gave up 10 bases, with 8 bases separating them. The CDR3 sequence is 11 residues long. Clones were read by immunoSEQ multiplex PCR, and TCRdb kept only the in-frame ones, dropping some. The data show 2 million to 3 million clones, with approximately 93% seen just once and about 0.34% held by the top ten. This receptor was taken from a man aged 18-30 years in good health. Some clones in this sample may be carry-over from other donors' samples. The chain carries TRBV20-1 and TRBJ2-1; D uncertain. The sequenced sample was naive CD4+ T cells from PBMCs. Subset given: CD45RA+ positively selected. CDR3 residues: CSARGAPEQFF. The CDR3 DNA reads TGCAGTGCTAGAGGCGCCCCGGAGCAGTTCTTC.